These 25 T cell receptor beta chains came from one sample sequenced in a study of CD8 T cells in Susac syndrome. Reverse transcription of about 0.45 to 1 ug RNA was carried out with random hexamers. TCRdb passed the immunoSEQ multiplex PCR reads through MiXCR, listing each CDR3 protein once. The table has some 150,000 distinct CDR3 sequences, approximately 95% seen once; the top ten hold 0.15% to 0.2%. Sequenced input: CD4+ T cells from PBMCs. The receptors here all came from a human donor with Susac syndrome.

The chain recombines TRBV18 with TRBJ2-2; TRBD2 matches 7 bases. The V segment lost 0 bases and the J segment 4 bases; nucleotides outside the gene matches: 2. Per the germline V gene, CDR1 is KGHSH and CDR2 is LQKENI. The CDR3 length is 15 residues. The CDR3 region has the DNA TGTGCCAGCTCACCACCGCGGGGGAGCACCGGGGAGCTGTTTTTT. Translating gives CASSPPRGSTGELFF.

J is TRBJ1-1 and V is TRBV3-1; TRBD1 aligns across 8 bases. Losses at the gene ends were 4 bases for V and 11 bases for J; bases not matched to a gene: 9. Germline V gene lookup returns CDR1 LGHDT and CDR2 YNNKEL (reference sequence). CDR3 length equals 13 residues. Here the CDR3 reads CASSPSQDRAAFF. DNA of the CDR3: TGTGCCAGCAGCCCTAGCCAGGACAGGGCCGCTTTCTTT. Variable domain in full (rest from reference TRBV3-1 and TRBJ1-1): DTAVSQTPKYLVTQMGNDKSIKCEQNLGHDTMYWYKQDSKKFLKIMFSYNNKELIINETVPNRFSPKSPDKAHLNLHINSLELGDSAVYFCASSPSQDRAAFFGQGTRLTVV.

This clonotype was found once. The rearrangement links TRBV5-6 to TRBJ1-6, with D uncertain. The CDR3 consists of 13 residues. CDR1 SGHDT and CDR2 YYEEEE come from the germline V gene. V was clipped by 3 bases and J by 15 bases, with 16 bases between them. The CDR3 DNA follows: TGTGCCAGCAGCTCCTCCGAACCACGCCGCCTCCACTTT. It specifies CASSSSEPRRLHF.

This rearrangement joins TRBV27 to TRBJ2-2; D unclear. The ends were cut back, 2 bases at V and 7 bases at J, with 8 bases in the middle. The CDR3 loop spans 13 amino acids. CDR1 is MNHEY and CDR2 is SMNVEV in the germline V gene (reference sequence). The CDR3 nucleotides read TGTGCCAGCAGTTTAAGTCAAGGCGGGGAGCTGTTTTTT. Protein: CASSLSQGGELFF.

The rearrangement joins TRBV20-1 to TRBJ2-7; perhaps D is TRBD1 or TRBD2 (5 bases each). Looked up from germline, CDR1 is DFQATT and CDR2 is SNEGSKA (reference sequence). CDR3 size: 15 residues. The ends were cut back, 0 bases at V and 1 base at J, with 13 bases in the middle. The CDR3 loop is CSARDSRAGSYEQYF. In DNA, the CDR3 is TGCAGTGCTAGAGATTCGAGGGCAGGGTCCTACGAGCAGTACTTC.

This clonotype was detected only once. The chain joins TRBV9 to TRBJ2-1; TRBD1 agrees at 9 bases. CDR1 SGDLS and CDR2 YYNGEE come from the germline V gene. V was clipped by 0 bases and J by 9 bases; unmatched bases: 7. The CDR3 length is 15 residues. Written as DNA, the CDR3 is TGTGCCAGCAGCGTAGACCCGGGACAGGGAGGTGAGCAGTTCTTC. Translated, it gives CASSVDPGQGGEQFF.

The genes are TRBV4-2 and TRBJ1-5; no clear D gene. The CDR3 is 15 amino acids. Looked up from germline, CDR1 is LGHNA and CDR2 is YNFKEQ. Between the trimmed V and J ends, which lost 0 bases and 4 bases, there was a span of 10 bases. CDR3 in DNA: TGTGCCAGCAGCCAAGATGGTTACCCAAATCAGCCCCAGCATTTT. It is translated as CASSQDGYPNQPQHF.

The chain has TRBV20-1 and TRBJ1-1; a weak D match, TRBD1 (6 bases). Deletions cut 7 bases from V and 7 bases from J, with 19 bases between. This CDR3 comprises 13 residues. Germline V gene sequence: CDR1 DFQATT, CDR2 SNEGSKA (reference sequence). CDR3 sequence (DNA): TGCAGTGACAGCGGGGGGGCGAATGGTGAAGCTTTCTTT. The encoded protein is CSDSGGANGEAFF.

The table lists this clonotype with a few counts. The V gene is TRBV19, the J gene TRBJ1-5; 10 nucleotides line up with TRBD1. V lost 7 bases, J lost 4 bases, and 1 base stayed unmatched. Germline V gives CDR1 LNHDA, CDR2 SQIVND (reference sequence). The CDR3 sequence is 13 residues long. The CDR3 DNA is TGTGCCAGTAAGGGACAGGGGAATCAGCCCCAGCATTTT. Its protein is CASKGQGNQPQHF.

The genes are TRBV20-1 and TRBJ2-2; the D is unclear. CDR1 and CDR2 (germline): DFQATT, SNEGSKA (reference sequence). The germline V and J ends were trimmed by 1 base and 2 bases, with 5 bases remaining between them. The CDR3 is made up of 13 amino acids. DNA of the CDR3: TGCAGTGCTAGAGGGGTTAACACCGGGGAGCTGTTTTTT. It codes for CSARGVNTGELFF.

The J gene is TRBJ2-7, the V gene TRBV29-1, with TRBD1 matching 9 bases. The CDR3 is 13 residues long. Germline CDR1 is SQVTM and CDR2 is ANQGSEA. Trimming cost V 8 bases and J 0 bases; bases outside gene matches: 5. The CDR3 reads CSTGTGSSYEQYF. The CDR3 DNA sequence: TGCAGCACCGGGACAGGGAGCTCCTACGAGCAGTACTTC.

The CDR3: CASSLHSGGPTYEQYF. The CDR3 DNA is TGTGCCAGCAGCCTACACTCGGGCGGCCCGACCTACGAGCAGTACTTC. This chain connects TRBV7-3 to TRBJ2-7; no reliable D call. The CDR3 runs 16 residues. From germline, CDR1 is SGHTA and CDR2 FQGTGA. V was cut by 5 bases and J by 2 bases, with 19 bases left in between.

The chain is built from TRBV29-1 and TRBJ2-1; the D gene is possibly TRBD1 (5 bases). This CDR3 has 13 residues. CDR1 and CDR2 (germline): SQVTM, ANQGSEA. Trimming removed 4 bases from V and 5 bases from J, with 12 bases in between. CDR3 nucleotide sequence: TGCAGCGTTGTCCCGCGACAGAACAATGAGCAGTTCTTC. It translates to CSVVPRQNNEQFF.

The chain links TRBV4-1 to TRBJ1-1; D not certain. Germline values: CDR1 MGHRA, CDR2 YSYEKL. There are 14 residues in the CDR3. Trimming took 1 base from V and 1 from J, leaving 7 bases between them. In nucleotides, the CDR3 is TGCGCCAGCAGCCAAGGTCGTGCGAACACTGAAGCTTTCTTT. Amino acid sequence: CASSQGRANTEAFF.

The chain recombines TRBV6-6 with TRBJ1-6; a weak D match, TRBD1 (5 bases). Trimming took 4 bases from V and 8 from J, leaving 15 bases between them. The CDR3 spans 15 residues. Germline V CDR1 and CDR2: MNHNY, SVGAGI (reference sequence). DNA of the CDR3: TGTGCCAGCAGTTTCGGCAGAGGGGCGGATTCACCCCTCCACTTT. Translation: CASSFGRGADSPLHF.

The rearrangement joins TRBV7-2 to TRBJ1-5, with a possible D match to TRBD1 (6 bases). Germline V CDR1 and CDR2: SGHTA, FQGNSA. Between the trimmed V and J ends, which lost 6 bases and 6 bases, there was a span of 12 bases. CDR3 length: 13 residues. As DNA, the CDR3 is TGTGCCAGCAGTCAAACCAGGGGTCAGCCCCAGCATTTT. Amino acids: CASSQTRGQPQHF.

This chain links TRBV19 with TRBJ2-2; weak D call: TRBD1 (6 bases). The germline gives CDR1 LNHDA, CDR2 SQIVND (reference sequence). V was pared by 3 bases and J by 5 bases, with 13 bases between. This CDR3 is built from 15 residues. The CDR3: CASSIGRQETGELFF. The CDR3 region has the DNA TGTGCCAGTAGTATTGGGAGACAGGAGACCGGGGAGCTGTTTTTT. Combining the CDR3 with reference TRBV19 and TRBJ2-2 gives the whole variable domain DGGITQSPKYLFRKEGQNVTLSCEQNLNHDAMYWYRQDPGQGLRLIYYSQIVNDFQKGDIAEGYSVSREKKESFPLTVTSAQKNPTAFYLCASSIGRQETGELFFGEGSRLTVL.

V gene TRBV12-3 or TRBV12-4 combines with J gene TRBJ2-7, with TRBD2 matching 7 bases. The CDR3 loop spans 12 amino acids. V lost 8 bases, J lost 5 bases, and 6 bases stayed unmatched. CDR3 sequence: CASLGEGNEQYF. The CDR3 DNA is TGTGCCAGCCTGGGGGAGGGCAACGAGCAGTACTTC.

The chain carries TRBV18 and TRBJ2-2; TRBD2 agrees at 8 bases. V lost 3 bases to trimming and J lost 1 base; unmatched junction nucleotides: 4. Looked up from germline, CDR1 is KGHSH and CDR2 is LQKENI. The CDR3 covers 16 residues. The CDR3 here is CASSPPSGGNTGELFF. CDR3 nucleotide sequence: TGTGCCAGCTCACCTCCGAGCGGGGGGAACACCGGGGAGCTGTTTTTT.

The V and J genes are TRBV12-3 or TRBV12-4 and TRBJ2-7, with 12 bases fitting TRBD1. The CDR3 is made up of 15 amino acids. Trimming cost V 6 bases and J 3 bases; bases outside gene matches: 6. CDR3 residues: CASRPGQGANYEQYF. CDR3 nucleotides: TGTGCCAGCAGACCGGGACAGGGGGCGAACTACGAGCAGTACTTC.

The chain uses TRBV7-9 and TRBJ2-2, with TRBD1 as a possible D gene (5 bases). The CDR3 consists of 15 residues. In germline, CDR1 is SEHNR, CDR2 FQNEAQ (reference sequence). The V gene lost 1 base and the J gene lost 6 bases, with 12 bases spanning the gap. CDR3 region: CASSLGAGMAGELFF. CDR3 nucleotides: TGTGCCAGCAGCTTAGGCGCAGGGATGGCCGGGGAGCTGTTTTTT.

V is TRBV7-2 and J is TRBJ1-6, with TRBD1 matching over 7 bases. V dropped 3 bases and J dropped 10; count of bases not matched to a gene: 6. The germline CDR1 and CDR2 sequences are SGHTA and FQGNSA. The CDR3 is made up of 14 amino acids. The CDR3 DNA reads TGTGCCAGCAGCTTCCGGGACAGTTCGTCACCCCTCCACTTT. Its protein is CASSFRDSSSPLHF.

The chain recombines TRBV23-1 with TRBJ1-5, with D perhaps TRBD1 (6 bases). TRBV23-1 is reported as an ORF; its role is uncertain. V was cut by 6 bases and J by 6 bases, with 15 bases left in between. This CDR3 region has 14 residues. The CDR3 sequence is CASSGGGGSQPQHF. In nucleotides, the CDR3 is TGCGCCAGCAGCGGTGGGGGGGGCAGTCAGCCCCAGCATTTT.

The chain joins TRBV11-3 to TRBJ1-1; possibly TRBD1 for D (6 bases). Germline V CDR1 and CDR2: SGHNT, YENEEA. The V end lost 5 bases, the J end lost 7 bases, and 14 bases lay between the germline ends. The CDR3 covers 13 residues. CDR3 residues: CASSRGGEGEAFF. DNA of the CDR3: TGTGCCAGCAGCCGAGGGGGGGAGGGTGAAGCTTTCTTT.

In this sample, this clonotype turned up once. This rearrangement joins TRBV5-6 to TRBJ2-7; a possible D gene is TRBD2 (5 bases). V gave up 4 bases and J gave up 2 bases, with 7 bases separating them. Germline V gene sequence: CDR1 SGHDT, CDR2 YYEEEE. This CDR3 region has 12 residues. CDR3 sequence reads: CASSPGTYEQYF. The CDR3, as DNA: TGTGCCAGCAGCCCCGGGACCTACGAGCAGTACTTC.